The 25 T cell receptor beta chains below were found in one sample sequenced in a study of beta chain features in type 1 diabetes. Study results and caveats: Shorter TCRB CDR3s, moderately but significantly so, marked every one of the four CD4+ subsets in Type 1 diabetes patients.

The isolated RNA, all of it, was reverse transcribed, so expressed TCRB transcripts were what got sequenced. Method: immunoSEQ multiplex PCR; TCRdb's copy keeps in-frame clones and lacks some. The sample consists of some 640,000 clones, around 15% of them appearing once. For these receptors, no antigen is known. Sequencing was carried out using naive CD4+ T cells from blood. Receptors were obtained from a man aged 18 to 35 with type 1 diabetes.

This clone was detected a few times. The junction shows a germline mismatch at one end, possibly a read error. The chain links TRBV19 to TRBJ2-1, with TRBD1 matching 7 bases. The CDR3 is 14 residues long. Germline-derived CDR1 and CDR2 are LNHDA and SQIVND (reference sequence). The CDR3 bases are TGTGCCAGTAGTACCCGGACAGGATCCAACAATGCAGTCTTC. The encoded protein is CASSTRTGSNNAVF.

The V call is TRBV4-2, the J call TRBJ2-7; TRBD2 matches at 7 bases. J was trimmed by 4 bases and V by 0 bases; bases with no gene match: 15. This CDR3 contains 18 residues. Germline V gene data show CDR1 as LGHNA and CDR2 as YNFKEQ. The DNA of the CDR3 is TGTGCCAGCAGCCAAGATGAACCCCGTGGCGGGAGATATTACGAGCAGTACTTC. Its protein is CASSQDEPRGGRYYEQYF.

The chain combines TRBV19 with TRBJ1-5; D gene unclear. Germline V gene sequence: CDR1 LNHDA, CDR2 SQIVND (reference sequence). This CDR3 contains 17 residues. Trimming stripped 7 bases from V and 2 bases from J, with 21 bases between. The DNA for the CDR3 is TGTGCCAGTACCGCCCCGACGGCGTTAGCGGGCAATCAGCCCCAGCATTTT. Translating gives CASTAPTALAGNQPQHF.

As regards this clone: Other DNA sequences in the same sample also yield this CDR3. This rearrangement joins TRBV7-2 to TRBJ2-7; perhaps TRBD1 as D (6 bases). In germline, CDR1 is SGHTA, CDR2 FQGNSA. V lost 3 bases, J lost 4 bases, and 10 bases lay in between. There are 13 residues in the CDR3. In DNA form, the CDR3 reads TGTGCCAGCAGCTTGGACAGAGCATACGAGCAGTACTTC. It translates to CASSLDRAYEQYF.

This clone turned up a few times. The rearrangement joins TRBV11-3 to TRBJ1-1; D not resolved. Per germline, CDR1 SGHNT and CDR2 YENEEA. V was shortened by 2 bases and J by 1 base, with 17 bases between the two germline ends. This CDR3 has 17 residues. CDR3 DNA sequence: TGTGCCAGCAGCTTAAGTTTGCCCCTCGGGGAGAACACTGAAGCTTTCTTT. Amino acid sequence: CASSLSLPLGENTEAFF.

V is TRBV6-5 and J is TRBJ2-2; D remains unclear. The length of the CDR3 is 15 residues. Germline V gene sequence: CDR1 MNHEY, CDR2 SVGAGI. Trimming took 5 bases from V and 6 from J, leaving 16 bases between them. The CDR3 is CASSPPPVAPGELFF. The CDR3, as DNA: TGTGCCAGCAGTCCCCCTCCCGTGGCCCCCGGGGAGCTGTTTTTT.

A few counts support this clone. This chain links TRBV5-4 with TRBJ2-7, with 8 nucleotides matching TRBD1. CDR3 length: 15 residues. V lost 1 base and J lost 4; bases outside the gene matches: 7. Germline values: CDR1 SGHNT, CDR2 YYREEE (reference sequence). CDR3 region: CASSLYQGAKYEQYF. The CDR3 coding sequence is TGTGCCAGCAGCTTGTATCAGGGGGCCAAGTACGAGCAGTACTTC.

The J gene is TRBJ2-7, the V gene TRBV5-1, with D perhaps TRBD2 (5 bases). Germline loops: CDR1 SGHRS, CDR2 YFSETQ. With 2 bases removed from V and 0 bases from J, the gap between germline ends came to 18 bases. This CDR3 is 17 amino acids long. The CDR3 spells CASSLISVRESSYEQYF. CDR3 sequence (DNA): TGCGCCAGCAGCTTAATCTCGGTGAGGGAGAGCTCCTACGAGCAGTACTTC.

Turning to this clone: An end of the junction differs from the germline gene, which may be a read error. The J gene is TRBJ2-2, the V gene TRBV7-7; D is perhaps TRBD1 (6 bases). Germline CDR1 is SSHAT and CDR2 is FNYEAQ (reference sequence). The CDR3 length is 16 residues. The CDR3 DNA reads TGTGCTAGCAGCTTAGAGGGACACCGGTCGGGCGGGGAGCTGTTTTTT. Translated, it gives CASSLEGHRSGGELFF.

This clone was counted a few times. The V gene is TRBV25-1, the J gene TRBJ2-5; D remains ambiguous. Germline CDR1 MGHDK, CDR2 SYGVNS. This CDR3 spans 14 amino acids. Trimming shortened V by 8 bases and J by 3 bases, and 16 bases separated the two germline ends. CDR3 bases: TGTGCCAGCTCCATCATCGGTGGGAAAGAGACCCAGTACTTC. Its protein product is CASSIIGGKETQYF.

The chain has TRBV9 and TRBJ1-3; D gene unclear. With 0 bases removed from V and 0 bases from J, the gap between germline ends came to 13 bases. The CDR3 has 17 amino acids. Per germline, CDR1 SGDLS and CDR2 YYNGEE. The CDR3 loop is CASSVGSRTSSGNTIYF. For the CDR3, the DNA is TGTGCCAGCAGCGTAGGATCGCGGACCAGCTCTGGAAACACCATATATTTT.

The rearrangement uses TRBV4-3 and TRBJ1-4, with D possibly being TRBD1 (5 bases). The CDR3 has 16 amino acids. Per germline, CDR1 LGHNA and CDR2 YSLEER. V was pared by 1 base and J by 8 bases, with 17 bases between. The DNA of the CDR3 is TGCGCCAGCAGCCAAGTGCACGGGGGAGTCCTCGAAAAACTGTTTTTT. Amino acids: CASSQVHGGVLEKLFF.

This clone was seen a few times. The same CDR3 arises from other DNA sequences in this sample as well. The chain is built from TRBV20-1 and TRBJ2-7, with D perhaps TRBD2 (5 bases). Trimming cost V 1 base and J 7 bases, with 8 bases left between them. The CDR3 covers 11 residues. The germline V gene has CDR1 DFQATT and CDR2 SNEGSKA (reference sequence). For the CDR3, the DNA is TGCAGTGCTAGAGGCCCGGGGGAGCAGTACTTC. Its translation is CSARGPGEQYF.

The CDR3 sequence is CASSEARGVQETQYF. CDR3 DNA: TGTGCCAGCAGTGAAGCGAGGGGCGTTCAAGAGACCCAGTACTTC. The chain joins TRBV6-1 to TRBJ2-5; either TRBD1 or TRBD2 may supply D (5 bases each). CDR3 size: 15 residues. V shed 0 bases and J shed 2 bases, with 10 bases lying between them. CDR1 and CDR2 from the germline V gene are MNHNS and SASEGT.

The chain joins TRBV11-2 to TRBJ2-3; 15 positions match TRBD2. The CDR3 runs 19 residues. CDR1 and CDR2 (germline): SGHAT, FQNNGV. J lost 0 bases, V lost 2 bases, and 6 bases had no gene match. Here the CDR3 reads CASSLMGLAGGTSTDTQYF. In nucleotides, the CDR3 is TGTGCCAGCAGCTTAATGGGACTAGCGGGAGGAACTAGCACAGATACGCAGTATTTT.

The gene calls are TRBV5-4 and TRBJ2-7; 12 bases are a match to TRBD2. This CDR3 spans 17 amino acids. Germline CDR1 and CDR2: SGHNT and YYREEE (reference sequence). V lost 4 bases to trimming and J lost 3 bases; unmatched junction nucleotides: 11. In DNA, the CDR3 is TGTGCCAGCAGCCTCGGGGCTAGCGGGAGGGCAAGCTACGAGCAGTACTTC. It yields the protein CASSLGASGRASYEQYF.

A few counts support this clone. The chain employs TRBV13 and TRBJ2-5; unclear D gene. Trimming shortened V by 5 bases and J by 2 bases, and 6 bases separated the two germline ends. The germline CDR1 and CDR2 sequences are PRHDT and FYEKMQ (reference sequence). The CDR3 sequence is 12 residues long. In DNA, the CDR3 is TGTGCCAGCAGCCGCCCTCAAGAGACCCAGTACTTC. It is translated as CASSRPQETQYF.

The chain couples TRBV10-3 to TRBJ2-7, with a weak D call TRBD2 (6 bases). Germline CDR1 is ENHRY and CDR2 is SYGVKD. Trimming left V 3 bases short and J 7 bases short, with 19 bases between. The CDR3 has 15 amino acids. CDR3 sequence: CAISESMGLAGEQYF. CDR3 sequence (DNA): TGTGCCATCAGTGAATCCATGGGCCTGGCGGGGGAGCAGTACTTC.

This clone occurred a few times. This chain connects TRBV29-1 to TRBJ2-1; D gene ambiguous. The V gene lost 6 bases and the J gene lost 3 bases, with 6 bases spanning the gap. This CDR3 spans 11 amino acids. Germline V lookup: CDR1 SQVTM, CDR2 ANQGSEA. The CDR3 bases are TGCAGCGTCCTTTACTACAATGAGCAGTTCTTC. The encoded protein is CSVLYYNEQFF.

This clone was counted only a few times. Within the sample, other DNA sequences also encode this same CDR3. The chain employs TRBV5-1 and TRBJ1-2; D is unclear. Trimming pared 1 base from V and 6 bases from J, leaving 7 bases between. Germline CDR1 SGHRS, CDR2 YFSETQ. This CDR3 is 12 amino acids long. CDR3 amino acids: CASSLPADGYTF. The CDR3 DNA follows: TGCGCCAGCAGCTTGCCAGCCGATGGCTACACCTTC.

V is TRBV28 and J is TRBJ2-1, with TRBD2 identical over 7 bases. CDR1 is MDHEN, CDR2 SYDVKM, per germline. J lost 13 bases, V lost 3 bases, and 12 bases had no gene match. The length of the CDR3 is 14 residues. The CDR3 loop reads CASSFSVGAGVQFF. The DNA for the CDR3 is TGTGCCAGCAGTTTCAGCGTCGGGGCGGGAGTTCAGTTCTTC.

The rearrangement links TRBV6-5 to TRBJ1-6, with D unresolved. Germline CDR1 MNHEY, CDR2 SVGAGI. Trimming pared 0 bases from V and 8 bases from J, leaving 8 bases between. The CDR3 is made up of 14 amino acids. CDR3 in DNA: TGTGCCAGCAGTTACTCGGCACACGATTCACCCCTCCACTTT. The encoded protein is CASSYSAHDSPLHF.

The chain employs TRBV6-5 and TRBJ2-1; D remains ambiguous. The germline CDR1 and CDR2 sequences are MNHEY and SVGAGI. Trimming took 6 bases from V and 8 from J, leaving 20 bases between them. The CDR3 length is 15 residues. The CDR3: CASRDLSGSGHEQFF. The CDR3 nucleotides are TGTGCCAGCAGGGACCTATCCGGAAGTGGCCATGAGCAGTTCTTC.

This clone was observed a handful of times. The CDR3 nucleotides are TGTGCCAGCTCACCACAGGTGGGCCTCACAGATACGCAGTATTTT. Translated: CASSPQVGLTDTQYF. The rearrangement uses TRBV18 and TRBJ2-3, with D hard to call. V lost 1 base and J 2 bases, leaving 10 bases between the germline ends. The CDR3 loop spans 15 amino acids. Germline V gene data show CDR1 as KGHSH and CDR2 as LQKENI.

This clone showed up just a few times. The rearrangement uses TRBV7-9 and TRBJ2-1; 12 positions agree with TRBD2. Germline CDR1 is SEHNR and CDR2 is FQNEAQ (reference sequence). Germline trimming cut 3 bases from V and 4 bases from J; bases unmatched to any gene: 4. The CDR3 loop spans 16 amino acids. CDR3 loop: CASSLTGLAGYNEQFF. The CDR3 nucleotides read TGTGCCAGCAGCTTGACTGGACTAGCGGGGTACAATGAGCAGTTCTTC.